The source of this T cell receptor (beta chain) is a study of T cell responses to AZD1222 COVID-19 vaccine. Regarding this clone: Its antigen is not identified.

General study results and limits: Donors were mostly white British, more females; clonal diversity possibly underestimated. Reportedly, nearly half the spike-specific TCRs target unmutated variant regions. At 160-218 and 743-854, vaccine-associated CD4 TCRs were dominant, and they spanned spike. Spike-specific TCRs gained breadth and depth after people received two AZD1222 doses.

Clones were sequenced by immunoSEQ multiplex PCR, and TCRdb holds only the in-frame ones, with some missing. The sample has around 100,000 clones; roughly 89% are singletons. Sample: peripheral blood, taken on day 0 of AZD1222 vaccination. The origin of this receptor is an adult in good health.

The CDR3 DNA sequence: TGCAGCGTTGATGGCGGGAGGCCGCCCTACAATGAGCAGTTCTTC. This codes for CSVDGGRPPYNEQFF. This sequence joins TRBV29-1 and TRBJ2-1, with 8 bases lining up with TRBD2. There are 15 residues in the CDR3. The germline CDR1 and CDR2 sequences are SQVTM and ANQGSEA. The J segment lost 2 bases and the V segment lost 3 bases, leaving 6 bases of the junction unmatched.